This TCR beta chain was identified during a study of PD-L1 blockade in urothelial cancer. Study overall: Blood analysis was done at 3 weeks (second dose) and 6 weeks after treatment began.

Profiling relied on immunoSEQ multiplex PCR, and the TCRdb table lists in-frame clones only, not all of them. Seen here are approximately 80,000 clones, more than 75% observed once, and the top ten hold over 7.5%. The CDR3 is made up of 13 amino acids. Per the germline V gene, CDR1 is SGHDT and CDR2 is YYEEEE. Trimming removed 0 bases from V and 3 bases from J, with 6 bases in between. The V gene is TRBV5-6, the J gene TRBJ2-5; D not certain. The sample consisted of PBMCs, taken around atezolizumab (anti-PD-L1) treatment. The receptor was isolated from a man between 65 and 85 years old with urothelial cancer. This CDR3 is CASSLGAEETQYF. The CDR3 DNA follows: TGTGCCAGCAGCTTGGGGGCAGAAGAGACCCAGTACTTC. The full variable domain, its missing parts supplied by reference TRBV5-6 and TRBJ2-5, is DAGVTQSPTHLIKTRGQQVTLRCSPKSGHDTVSWYQQALGQGPQFIFQYYEEEERQRGNFPDRFSGHQFPNYSSELNVNALLLGDSALYLCASSLGAEETQYFGPGTRLLVL.